One and the same sample provided the 31 T cell receptor beta chains below, sequenced in a study of T cells in localized non-small cell lung cancer. The table came from immunoSEQ multiplex PCR; TCRdb's copy has only in-frame clones and leaves some out. The top ten hold about 31% of the sample, which has approximately 17,000 clones, around 79% seen once. Sample: peripheral blood, taken before any cancer treatment. These receptors originate from a male donor aged 60 or over with stage I lung adenocarcinoma.

V usage is TRBV7-9 and J usage is TRBJ1-2, with D maybe TRBD1 (6 bases). From germline, CDR1 is SEHNR and CDR2 FQNEAQ (reference sequence). CDR3 length equals 15 residues. Trimming took 5 bases from V and 4 from J, leaving 17 bases between them. CDR3 protein: CASSPGGGLGYGYTF. The CDR3, as DNA: TGTGCCAGCAGCCCTGGCGGGGGGCTCGGCTATGGCTACACCTTC. Supplemented by reference TRBV7-9 and TRBJ1-2, the full variable domain reads DTGVSQNPRHKITKRGQNVTFRCDPISEHNRLYWYRQTLGQGPEFLTYFQNEAQLEKSRLLSDRFSAERPKGSFSTLEIQRTEQGDSAMYLCASSPGGGLGYGYTFGSGTRLTVV.

This chain uses TRBV7-3 with TRBJ1-2, with 11 bases identical to TRBD1. In germline, CDR1 is SGHTA, CDR2 FQGTGA. There are 15 residues in the CDR3. J was trimmed by 6 bases and V by 2 bases; bases with no gene match: 5. This CDR3 is CASSLGQGAGDGYTF. The DNA for the CDR3 is TGTGCCAGCAGCTTAGGACAGGGGGCCGGGGATGGCTACACCTTC.

The chain recombines TRBV9 with TRBJ2-6; D not certain. The V end lost 0 bases, the J end lost 0 bases, and 4 bases lay between the germline ends. The CDR3 contains 15 residues. The germline V gene encodes CDR1 SGDLS and CDR2 YYNGEE. CDR3 nucleotide sequence: TGTGCCAGCAGCGTAGTGGTCTCTGGGGCCAACGTCCTGACTTTC. As protein: CASSVVVSGANVLTF.

The rearrangement joins TRBV4-1 to TRBJ2-5; TRBD1 is a possible D gene (5 bases). Trimming stripped 4 bases from V and 5 bases from J, with 23 bases between. The CDR3 contains 17 residues. CDR1 is MGHRA and CDR2 is YSYEKL in the germline V gene. The CDR3 sequence is CASSRQIRPVPGETQYF. CDR3 nucleotide sequence: TGCGCCAGCAGCCGGCAAATAAGGCCCGTCCCAGGGGAGACCCAGTACTTC.

The chain employs TRBV27 and TRBJ2-3, with D uncertain. The CDR3 length is 13 residues. V was cut by 5 bases and J by 7 bases, with 13 bases left in between. CDR1 MNHEY and CDR2 SMNVEV come from the germline V gene (reference sequence). CDR3 nucleotides: TGTGCCAGCAGTGTGCGGCGATCTCATACGCAGTATTTT. It codes for CASSVRRSHTQYF.

This rearrangement joins TRBV28 to TRBJ2-7; 7 bases fit TRBD1. With V trimmed by 5 bases and J by 5 bases, 18 bases remained unmatched. This CDR3 is 17 amino acids long. Germline CDR1 and CDR2: MDHEN and SYDVKM. CDR3 amino acids: CASSPPPGQEVPDEQYF. In DNA, the CDR3 is TGTGCCAGCAGTCCCCCCCCAGGACAGGAAGTTCCGGACGAGCAGTACTTC.

The chain employs TRBV2 and TRBJ2-3; D possibly corresponds to TRBD1 (5 bases). Germline V gene sequence: CDR1 SNHLY, CDR2 FYNNEI. With 4 bases removed from V and 4 bases from J, the gap between germline ends came to 15 bases. The CDR3 consists of 15 residues. In nucleotides, the CDR3 is TGTGCCAGCAGTGTCACTGCCGACAGAGCAGATACGCAGTATTTT. This encodes CASSVTADRADTQYF.

This clone was recorded once. The V call is TRBV19, the J call TRBJ2-3; 9 bases agree with TRBD2. V was pared by 4 bases and J by 2 bases, with 4 bases of the junction left unmatched. The CDR3 has 15 amino acids. Germline CDR1 and CDR2: LNHDA and SQIVND (reference sequence). The CDR3 bases are TGTGCCAGTAGTAGATCTAGCGGGAACACAGATACGCAGTATTTT. Its protein product is CASSRSSGNTDTQYF.

The chain uses TRBV2 and TRBJ2-5; perhaps TRBD1 as D (5 bases). Deletions cut 6 bases from V and 5 bases from J, with 10 bases between. The CDR3 covers 12 residues. CDR1 and CDR2 (germline): SNHLY, FYNNEI. The CDR3: CASSGHFETQYF. DNA of the CDR3: TGTGCCAGCAGCGGACATTTCGAGACCCAGTACTTC.

V and J are TRBV7-9 and TRBJ2-3; TRBD2 aligns across 11 bases. The germline V gene encodes CDR1 SEHNR and CDR2 FQNEAQ (reference sequence). V was clipped by 4 bases and J by 6 bases; unmatched bases: 6. The CDR3 is made up of 15 amino acids. CDR3 residues: CASSSSGRSGDTQYF. The CDR3 region has the DNA TGTGCCAGCAGCTCTAGCGGGAGGAGTGGGGATACGCAGTATTTT.

V usage is TRBV5-1 and J usage is TRBJ1-1; 9 positions agree with TRBD1. The CDR3 sequence is 15 residues long. With V trimmed by 4 bases and J by 5 bases, 9 bases remained unmatched. CDR1 SGHRS and CDR2 YFSETQ come from the germline V gene. The CDR3 DNA is TGCGCCAGCAGCCCGGGACAGGGATATCAAACTGAAGCTTTCTTT. Protein: CASSPGQGYQTEAFF.

The chain uses TRBV28 and TRBJ1-4, with TRBD1 matching over 7 bases. The CDR3 sequence is 15 residues long. V gave up 2 bases and J gave up 8 bases; unmatched junction bases: 8. CDR1 and CDR2 from the germline V gene are MDHEN and SYDVKM. CDR3: CASSLPTTGMEKLFF. CDR3 DNA: TGTGCCAGCAGTTTACCTACGACAGGGATGGAAAAACTGTTTTTT.

The chain links TRBV6-5 to TRBJ2-7, with a tentative D call TRBD2 (7 bases). Germline assignment: CDR1 MNHEY and CDR2 SVGAGI. The ends were cut back, 2 bases at V and 2 bases at J, with 13 bases in the middle. This CDR3 region has 15 residues. The CDR3 sequence is CASSYGGAGAYEQYF. The CDR3 region has the DNA TGTGCCAGCAGTTACGGGGGGGCGGGCGCCTACGAGCAGTACTTC.

The genes are TRBV6-5 and TRBJ2-3; D is uncertain. This CDR3 has 13 amino acids. The germline gives CDR1 MNHEY, CDR2 SVGAGI. Trimming left V 9 bases short and J 3 bases short, with 13 bases between. The CDR3 DNA follows: TGTGCCAGTGAAGGACCCGGGACAGATACGCAGTATTTT. It is translated as CASEGPGTDTQYF.

The chain couples TRBV6-1 to TRBJ2-1; TRBD2 might be the D (5 bases). Germline values: CDR1 MNHNS, CDR2 SASEGT. With 4 bases removed from V and 8 bases from J, the gap between germline ends came to 15 bases. This CDR3 comprises 14 residues. This CDR3 reads CASSVLADLYEQFF. CDR3 nucleotides: TGTGCCAGCAGTGTCCTAGCAGACCTTTATGAGCAGTTCTTC.

The chain carries TRBV11-2 and TRBJ1-1; D gene uncertain. The CDR3 has 13 residues. From germline, CDR1 is SGHAT and CDR2 FQNNGV. Trimming took off 5 bases at V and 7 bases at J, with 14 bases between the two ends. CDR3 protein: CASSPYSTGEAFF. The CDR3 DNA sequence: TGTGCCAGCAGCCCCTACTCAACGGGTGAAGCTTTCTTT.

The chain employs TRBV2 and TRBJ2-2; 10 bases line up with TRBD2. V lost 4 bases, J lost 7 bases, and 3 bases stayed unmatched. CDR1 is SNHLY and CDR2 is FYNNEI in the germline V gene. The CDR3 covers 14 residues. CDR3 in DNA: TGTGCCAGCAGTGTGCTAGCGGGAGTCGGGGAGCTGTTTTTT. Translated: CASSVLAGVGELFF. The variable domain in full, with the rest retrieved from reference TRBV2 and TRBJ2-2, is EPEVTQTPSHQVTQMGQEVILRCVPISNHLYFYWYRQILGQKVEFLVSFYNNEISEKSEIFDDQFSVERPDGSNFTLKIRSTKLEDSAMYFCASSVLAGVGELFFGEGSRLTVL.

The V gene is TRBV14, the J gene TRBJ2-2; the match to TRBD1 covers 7 bases. J lost 7 bases, V lost 5 bases, and 4 bases had no gene match. Germline V gene lookup returns CDR1 SGHDN and CDR2 FVKESK. CDR3 length: 13 amino acids. This chain's CDR3 is CASSWTGVGELFF. CDR3 DNA: TGTGCCAGCAGCTGGACAGGCGTCGGGGAGCTGTTTTTT.

This chain links TRBV7-9 with TRBJ2-2, with 7 bases identical to TRBD2. The germline gives CDR1 SEHNR, CDR2 FQNEAQ (reference sequence). CDR3 length: 15 amino acids. V dropped 5 bases and J dropped 2; count of bases not matched to a gene: 5. The CDR3 protein is CASSPAGLNTGELFF. The CDR3 bases are TGTGCCAGCAGCCCAGCGGGATTAAACACCGGGGAGCTGTTTTTT.

This clone was observed a few times. The rearrangement links TRBV5-5 to TRBJ1-3; no reliable D call. The CDR3 sequence is 13 residues long. Trimming removed 2 bases at V and 4 bases at J, with 7 bases between. Germline loops: CDR1 SGHKS, CDR2 YYEKEE (reference sequence). CDR3 residues: CASSLTGGNTIYF. The CDR3 DNA reads as TGTGCCAGCAGCTTAACGGGGGGAAACACCATATATTTT.

The genes are TRBV7-9 and TRBJ2-3, with 9 bases identical to TRBD1. CDR3 length: 15 residues. Unmatched junction bases numbered 10, after V lost 8 bases and J lost 4 bases. CDR1 and CDR2 (germline): SEHNR, FQNEAQ (reference sequence). CDR3 protein: CASARDRVTADTQYF. CDR3 sequence (DNA): TGTGCCAGCGCCAGGGACAGGGTAACCGCAGATACGCAGTATTTT.

This chain uses TRBV5-1 with TRBJ2-1, with D tentatively TRBD1 or TRBD2 (5 bases each). The CDR3 spans 15 residues. Germline CDR1 and CDR2: SGHRS and YFSETQ. The V end was cut by 0 bases, the J end by 6 bases, with 13 bases between. The CDR3: CASSLVGGLGNEQFF. In DNA form, the CDR3 reads TGCGCCAGCAGCTTGGTTGGGGGTCTTGGCAATGAGCAGTTCTTC.

V usage is TRBV4-3 and J usage is TRBJ1-2, with a tentative D call TRBD1 (6 bases). V was cut by 0 bases and J by 5 bases, with 7 bases left in between. Germline V lookup: CDR1 LGHNA, CDR2 YSLEER. The CDR3 runs 13 residues. In nucleotides, the CDR3 is TGCGCCAGCAGCCAAGATAGGGGGTATGGCTACACCTTC. Its protein is CASSQDRGYGYTF.

The chain's CDR3 is CATDLLGRYGYTF. The CDR3 nucleotides read TGTGCCACGGATCTCTTGGGTCGCTATGGCTACACCTTC. The V call is TRBV7-9, the J call TRBJ1-2; D gene uncertain. Between the trimmed V and J ends, which lost 10 bases and 4 bases, there was a span of 16 bases. The CDR3 is made up of 13 amino acids. Germline values: CDR1 SEHNR, CDR2 FQNEAQ (reference sequence).

This rearrangement joins TRBV19 to TRBJ2-5; maybe TRBD1 (5 bases). V lost 1 base and J lost 1, with 13 bases in between. The CDR3 consists of 16 residues. CDR1 and CDR2 (germline): LNHDA, SQIVND (reference sequence). For the CDR3, the DNA is TGTGCCAGTAGTATAGGGTCCGGTACAGGCCAAGAGACCCAGTACTTC. This translates into CASSIGSGTGQETQYF. The full variable domain, in which reference TRBV19 and TRBJ2-5 provide the parts outside the CDR3, is DGGITQSPKYLFRKEGQNVTLSCEQNLNHDAMYWYRQDPGQGLRLIYYSQIVNDFQKGDIAEGYSVSREKKESFPLTVTSAQKNPTAFYLCASSIGSGTGQETQYFGPGTRLLVL.

The J gene is TRBJ2-5, the V gene TRBV19, with no clear D. The CDR3 consists of 11 residues. Trimming left V 5 bases short and J 5 bases short, with 6 bases between. Germline V lookup: CDR1 LNHDA, CDR2 SQIVND (reference sequence). CDR3: CASSLGETQYF. CDR3 bases: TGTGCCAGTAGTCTGGGGGAGACCCAGTACTTC.

The chain recombines TRBV11-3 with TRBJ2-7; D might be TRBD1 (6 bases). The germline V gene encodes CDR1 SGHNT and CDR2 YENEEA. V lost 5 bases and J lost 1, with 12 bases in between. This CDR3 region has 14 residues. The CDR3 sequence is CASSVDRTSYEQYF. CDR3 bases: TGTGCCAGCAGCGTCGACAGGACATCCTACGAGCAGTACTTC.

Concerning this clone: A much bigger clone sits one base away, suggesting this may be a read error. The identical CDR3 is also encoded by other nucleotide sequences in the sample. The chain uses TRBV7-8 and TRBJ2-7, with 8 bases lining up with TRBD1. The CDR3 loop spans 17 amino acids. Germline CDR1 SGHVS, CDR2 FQNEAQ. With V trimmed by 5 bases and J by 2 bases, 14 bases remained unmatched. This CDR3 is CASSVEPTGGATYEQYF. The CDR3 region has the DNA TGTGCCAGCAGCGTCGAACCCACAGGGGGTGCGACCTACGAGCAGTACTTC.

J is TRBJ2-3 and V is TRBV11-3; D not certain. The CDR3 sequence is 15 residues long. Germline CDR1 is SGHNT and CDR2 is YENEEA. Deletions cut 1 base from V and 4 bases from J, with 12 bases between. CDR3 bases: TGTGCCAGCAGCTTAGGGGTGGGAAGGGCAGATACGCAGTATTTT. Translated, it gives CASSLGVGRADTQYF.

This clone occurred a few times. This chain links TRBV7-8 with TRBJ1-1; D is ambiguous. The CDR3 is made up of 13 amino acids. Germline loops: CDR1 SGHVS, CDR2 FQNEAQ. The V gene lost 5 bases and the J gene lost 7 bases, with 14 bases spanning the gap. The CDR3 here is CASSPYSTGEAFF. In DNA, the CDR3 is TGTGCCAGCAGCCCCTACTCAACGGGTGAAGCTTTCTTT.

This clone has only one observation. V and J are TRBV29-1 and TRBJ2-7; 9 bases line up with TRBD1. CDR3 size: 13 residues. V shed 7 bases, J shed 0 bases, and the junction held 4 bases outside the gene matches. The V gene's germline CDR1 is SQVTM and CDR2 ANQGSEA. The CDR3 DNA reads TGCAGCGGAGGGGGACAGGGCTCCTACGAGCAGTACTTC. As protein: CSGGGQGSYEQYF.